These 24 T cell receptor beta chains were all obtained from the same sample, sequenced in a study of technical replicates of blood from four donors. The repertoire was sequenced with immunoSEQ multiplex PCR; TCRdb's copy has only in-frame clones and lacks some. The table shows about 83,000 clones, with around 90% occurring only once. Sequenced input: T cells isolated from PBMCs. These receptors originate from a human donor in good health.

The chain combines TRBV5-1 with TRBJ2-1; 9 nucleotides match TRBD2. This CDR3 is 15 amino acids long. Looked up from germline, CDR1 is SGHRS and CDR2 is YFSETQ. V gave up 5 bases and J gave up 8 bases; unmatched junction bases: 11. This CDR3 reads CASSGRGGPIDEQFF. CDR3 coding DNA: TGCGCCAGCAGTGGGCGGGGGGGCCCCATAGATGAGCAGTTCTTC.

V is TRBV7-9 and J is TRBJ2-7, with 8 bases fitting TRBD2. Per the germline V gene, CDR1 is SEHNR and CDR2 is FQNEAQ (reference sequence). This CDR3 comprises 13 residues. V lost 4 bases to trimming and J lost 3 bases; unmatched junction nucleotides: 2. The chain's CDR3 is CASSSGGDYEQYF. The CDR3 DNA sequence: TGTGCCAGCAGCTCGGGGGGGGACTACGAGCAGTACTTC.

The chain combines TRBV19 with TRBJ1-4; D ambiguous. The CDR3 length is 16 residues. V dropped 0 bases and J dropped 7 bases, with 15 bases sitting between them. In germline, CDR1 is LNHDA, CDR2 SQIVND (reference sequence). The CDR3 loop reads CASSIDWRAGTEKLFF. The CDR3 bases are TGTGCCAGTAGTATAGATTGGAGGGCAGGAACTGAAAAACTGTTTTTT.

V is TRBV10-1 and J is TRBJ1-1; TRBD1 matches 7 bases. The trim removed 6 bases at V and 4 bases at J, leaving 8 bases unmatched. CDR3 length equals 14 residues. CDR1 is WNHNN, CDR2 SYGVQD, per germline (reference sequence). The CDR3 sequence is CASREHTGVTEAFF. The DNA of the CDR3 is TGCGCCAGCAGGGAACATACAGGGGTCACTGAAGCTTTCTTT.

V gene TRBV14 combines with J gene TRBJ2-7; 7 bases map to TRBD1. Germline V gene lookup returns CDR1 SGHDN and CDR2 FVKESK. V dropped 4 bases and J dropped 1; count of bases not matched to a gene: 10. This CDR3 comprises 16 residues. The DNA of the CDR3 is TGTGCCAGCAGCCCACCCAGACAGGGTCTGTCCTACGAGCAGTACTTC. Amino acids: CASSPPRQGLSYEQYF.

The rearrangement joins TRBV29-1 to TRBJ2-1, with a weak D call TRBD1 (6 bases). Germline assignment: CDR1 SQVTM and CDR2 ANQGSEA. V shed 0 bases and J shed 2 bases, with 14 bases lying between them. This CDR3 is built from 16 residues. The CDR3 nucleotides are TGCAGCGTTGAAGATAGAGGCAGGGGCCCCTACAATGAGCAGTTCTTC. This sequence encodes CSVEDRGRGPYNEQFF.

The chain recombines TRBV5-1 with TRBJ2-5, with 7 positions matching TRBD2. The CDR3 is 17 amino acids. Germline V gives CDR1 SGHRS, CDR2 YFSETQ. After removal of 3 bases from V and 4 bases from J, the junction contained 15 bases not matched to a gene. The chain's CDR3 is CASSSLRTGEGRETQYF. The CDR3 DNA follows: TGCGCCAGCAGCTCCCTACGAACCGGGGAGGGGAGAGAGACCCAGTACTTC.

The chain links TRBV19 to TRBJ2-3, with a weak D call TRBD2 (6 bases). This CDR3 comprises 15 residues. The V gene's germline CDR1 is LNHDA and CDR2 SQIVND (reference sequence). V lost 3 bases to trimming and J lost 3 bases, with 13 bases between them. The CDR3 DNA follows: TGTGCCAGTAGTATCGGCAGGGAGGCTACAGATACGCAGTATTTT. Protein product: CASSIGREATDTQYF. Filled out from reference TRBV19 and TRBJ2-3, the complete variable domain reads DGGITQSPKYLFRKEGQNVTLSCEQNLNHDAMYWYRQDPGQGLRLIYYSQIVNDFQKGDIAEGYSVSREKKESFPLTVTSAQKNPTAFYLCASSIGREATDTQYFGPGTRLTVL.

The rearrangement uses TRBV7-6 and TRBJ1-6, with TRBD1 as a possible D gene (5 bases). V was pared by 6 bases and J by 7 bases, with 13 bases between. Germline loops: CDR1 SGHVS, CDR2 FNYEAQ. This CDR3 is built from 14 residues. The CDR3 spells CASSFGGGNSPLHF. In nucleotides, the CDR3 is TGTGCCAGCAGTTTCGGCGGGGGGAATTCACCCCTCCACTTT.

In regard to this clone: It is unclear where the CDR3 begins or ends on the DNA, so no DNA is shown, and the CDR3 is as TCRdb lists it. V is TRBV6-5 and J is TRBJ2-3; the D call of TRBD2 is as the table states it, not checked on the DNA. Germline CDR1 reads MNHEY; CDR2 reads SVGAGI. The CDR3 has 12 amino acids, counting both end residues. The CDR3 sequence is CASSSSGNTQYF.

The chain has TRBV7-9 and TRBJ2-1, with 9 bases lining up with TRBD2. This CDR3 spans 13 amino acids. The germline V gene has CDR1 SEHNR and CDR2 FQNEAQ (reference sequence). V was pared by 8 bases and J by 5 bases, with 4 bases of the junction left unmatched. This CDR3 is CASGRTSDNEQFF. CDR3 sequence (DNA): TGTGCCAGCGGGAGGACTAGCGACAATGAGCAGTTCTTC.

The CDR3 region is CASSSGVNTGELFF. CDR3 in DNA: TGCGCCAGCAGCTCTGGAGTGAACACCGGGGAGCTGTTTTTT. V is TRBV5-1 and J is TRBJ2-2; D is ambiguous. The V gene lost 3 bases and the J gene lost 1 base, with 7 bases spanning the gap. Germline values: CDR1 SGHRS, CDR2 YFSETQ. The CDR3 covers 14 residues.

As DNA, the CDR3 is TGTGCCACCAGCCCCATTCGGGGAGAGTCTTACGCACATACGCAGTATTTT. This sequence encodes CATSPIRGESYAHTQYF. This sequence joins TRBV15 and TRBJ2-3; possibly TRBD2 for D (5 bases). V lost 5 bases and J lost 7, with 25 bases in between. This CDR3 is built from 17 residues. Germline CDR1 LNHNV, CDR2 YYDKDF (reference sequence). Drawing the rest from reference TRBV15 and TRBJ2-3, the complete variable domain is DAMVIQNPRYQVTQFGKPVTLSCSQTLNHNVMYWYQQKSSQAPKLLFHYYDKDFNNEADTPDNFQSRRPNTSFCFLDIRSPGLGDTAMYLCATSPIRGESYAHTQYFGPGTRLTVL.

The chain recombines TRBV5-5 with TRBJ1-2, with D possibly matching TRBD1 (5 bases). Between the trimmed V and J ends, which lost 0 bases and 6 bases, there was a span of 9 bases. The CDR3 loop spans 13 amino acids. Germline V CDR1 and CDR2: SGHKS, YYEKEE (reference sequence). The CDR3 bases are TGTGCCAGCAGCTTGGCGGCAGGGAATGGCTACACCTTC. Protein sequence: CASSLAAGNGYTF.

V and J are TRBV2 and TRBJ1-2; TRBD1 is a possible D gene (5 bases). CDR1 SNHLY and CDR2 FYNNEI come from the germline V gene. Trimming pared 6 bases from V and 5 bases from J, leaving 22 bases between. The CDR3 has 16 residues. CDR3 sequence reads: CASRIGQGQTSYGYTF. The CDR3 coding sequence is TGTGCCAGCAGAATCGGGCAGGGCCAAACTTCGTATGGCTACACCTTC.

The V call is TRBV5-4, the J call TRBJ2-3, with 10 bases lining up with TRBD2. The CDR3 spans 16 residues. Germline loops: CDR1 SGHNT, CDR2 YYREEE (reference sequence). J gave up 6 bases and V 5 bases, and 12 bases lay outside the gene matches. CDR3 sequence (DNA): TGTGCCAGCAGGATCGAAGCGGGGGGGCCGGACGATACGCAGTATTTT. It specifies CASRIEAGGPDDTQYF.

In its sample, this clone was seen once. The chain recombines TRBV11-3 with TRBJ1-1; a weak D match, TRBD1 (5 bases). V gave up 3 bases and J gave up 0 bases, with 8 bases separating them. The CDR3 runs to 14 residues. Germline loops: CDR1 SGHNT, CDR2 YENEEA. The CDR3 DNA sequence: TGTGCCAGCAGCTTGTCGGGGGTGAACACTGAAGCTTTCTTT. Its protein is CASSLSGVNTEAFF.

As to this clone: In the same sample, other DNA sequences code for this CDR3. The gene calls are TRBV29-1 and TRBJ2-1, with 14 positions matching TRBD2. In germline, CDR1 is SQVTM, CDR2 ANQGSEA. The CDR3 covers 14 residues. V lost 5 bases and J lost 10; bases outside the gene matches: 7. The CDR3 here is CSVLGLAGAQEQFF. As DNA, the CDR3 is TGCAGCGTTCTGGGACTAGCGGGAGCACAGGAGCAGTTCTTC.

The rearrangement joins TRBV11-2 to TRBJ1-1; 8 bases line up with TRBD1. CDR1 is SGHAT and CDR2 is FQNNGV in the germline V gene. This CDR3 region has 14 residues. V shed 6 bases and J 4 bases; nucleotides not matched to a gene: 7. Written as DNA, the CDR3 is TGTGCCAGCAGGGAACAGGGGGTGGGCACTGAAGCTTTCTTT. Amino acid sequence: CASREQGVGTEAFF. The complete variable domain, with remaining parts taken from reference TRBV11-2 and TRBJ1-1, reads EAGVAQSPRYKIIEKRQSVAFWCNPISGHATLYWYQQILGQGPKLLIQFQNNGVVDDSQLPKDRFSAERLKGVDSTLKIQPAKLEDSAVYLCASREQGVGTEAFFGQGTRLTVV.

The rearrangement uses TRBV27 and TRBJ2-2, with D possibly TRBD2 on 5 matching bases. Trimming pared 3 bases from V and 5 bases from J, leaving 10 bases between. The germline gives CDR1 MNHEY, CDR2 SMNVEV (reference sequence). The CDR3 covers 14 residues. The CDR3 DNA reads TGTGCCAGCAGTTTGAGGGCCCGAACCGGGGAGCTGTTTTTT. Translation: CASSLRARTGELFF.

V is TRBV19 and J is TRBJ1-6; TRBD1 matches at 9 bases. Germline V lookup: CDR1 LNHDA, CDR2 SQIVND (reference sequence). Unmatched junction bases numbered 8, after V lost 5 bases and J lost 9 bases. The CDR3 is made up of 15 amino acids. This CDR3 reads CASSLRTGELSPLHF. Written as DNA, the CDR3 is TGTGCCAGTAGTTTACGGACAGGGGAACTTTCACCCCTCCACTTT. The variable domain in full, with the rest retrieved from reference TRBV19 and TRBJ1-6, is DGGITQSPKYLFRKEGQNVTLSCEQNLNHDAMYWYRQDPGQGLRLIYYSQIVNDFQKGDIAEGYSVSREKKESFPLTVTSAQKNPTAFYLCASSLRTGELSPLHFGNGTRLTVT.

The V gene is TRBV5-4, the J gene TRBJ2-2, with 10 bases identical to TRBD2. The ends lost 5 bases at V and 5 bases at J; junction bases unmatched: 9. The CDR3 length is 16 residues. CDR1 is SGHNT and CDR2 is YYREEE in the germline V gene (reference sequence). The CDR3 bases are TGTGCCAGCAGGTATGGACTAGCGGAAAGAACCGGGGAGCTGTTTTTT. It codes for CASRYGLAERTGELFF.

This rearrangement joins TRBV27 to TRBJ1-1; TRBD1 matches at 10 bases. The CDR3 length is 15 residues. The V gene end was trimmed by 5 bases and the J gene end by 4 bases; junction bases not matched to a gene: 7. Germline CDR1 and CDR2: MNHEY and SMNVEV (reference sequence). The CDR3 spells CASSPIGQGGTEAFF. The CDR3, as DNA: TGTGCCAGCAGTCCCATTGGACAGGGGGGCACTGAAGCTTTCTTT.

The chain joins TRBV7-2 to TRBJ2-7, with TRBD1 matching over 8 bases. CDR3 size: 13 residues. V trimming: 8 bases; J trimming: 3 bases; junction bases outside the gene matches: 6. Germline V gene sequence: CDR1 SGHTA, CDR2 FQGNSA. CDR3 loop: CASRDRMSYEQYF. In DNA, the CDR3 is TGTGCCAGCCGGGACAGGATGAGCTACGAGCAGTACTTC.